Below, 10 T cell receptor beta chains from the same sample are listed, as sequenced in a study of response to subunit inactivated influenza vaccine. MiXCR, run by TCRdb on the RT-PCR reads, gives a single entry per CDR3 protein. The sample includes about 520,000 distinct CDR3 sequences, 6% to 9% of them seen just once. The specimen comprised PBMCs from blood, sampled roughly 24 months after vaccination. All receptors derive from a man between 45 and 75 years old who received an inactivated influenza vaccine.

This clonotype came up many times. V is TRBV29-1 and J is TRBJ2-5; tentative D call: TRBD2 (6 bases). V dropped 0 bases and J dropped 5 bases, with 13 bases sitting between them. Germline CDR1 and CDR2: SQVTM and ANQGSEA. The CDR3 totals 14 residues. The CDR3 DNA is TGCAGCGTTGAAGATGGGCCCGGGGGTGAGACCCAGTACTTC. Translated, it gives CSVEDGPGGETQYF. Using reference TRBV29-1 and TRBJ2-5 for the parts outside the CDR3, the full variable domain is SAVISQKPSRDICQRGTSLTIQCQVDSQVTMMFWYRQQPGQSLTLIATANQGSEATYESGFVIDKFPISRPNLTFSTLTVSNMSPEDSSIYLCSVEDGPGGETQYFGPGTRLLVL.

At least ten counts were recorded for this clonotype. The rearrangement uses TRBV12-3 or TRBV12-4 and TRBJ1-2, with 8 positions matching TRBD1. J lost 4 bases, V lost 0 bases, and 4 bases had no gene match. CDR3 length equals 15 residues. For the CDR3, the DNA is TGTGCCAGCAGTTTAGCCCTCGGGACAGGCTATGGCTACACCTTC. Encoded protein: CASSLALGTGYGYTF.

V usage is TRBV6-1 and J usage is TRBJ2-7; D is undetermined. Germline CDR1 MNHNS, CDR2 SASEGT. This CDR3 comprises 11 residues. Trimming left V 0 bases short and J 7 bases short, with 4 bases between. The CDR3 nucleotides are TGTGCCAGCAGTGAAGCGATTGAGCAGTACTTC. Amino acid sequence: CASSEAIEQYF.

This clonotype appeared many times. The chain has TRBV7-2 and TRBJ1-1; D call uncertain. Trimming took 0 bases from V and 6 from J, leaving 11 bases between them. Germline-derived CDR1 and CDR2 are SGHTA and FQGNSA. This CDR3 contains 14 residues. The CDR3 sequence is CASSLASLGSEAFF. In DNA, the CDR3 is TGTGCCAGCAGCTTAGCAAGCCTGGGATCTGAAGCTTTCTTT.

This sequence joins TRBV6-1 and TRBJ2-3; D remains unclear. The CDR3 has 13 amino acids. V was pared by 7 bases and J by 0 bases, with 8 bases between. CDR1 is MNHNS and CDR2 is SASEGT in the germline V gene. The CDR3 loop is CASKLDSTDTQYF. CDR3 nucleotides: TGTGCCAGCAAACTGGACAGCACAGATACGCAGTATTTT.

This clonotype came up a few times. The J gene is TRBJ2-1, the V gene TRBV12-2; TRBD1, as called in the table, went unchecked against the DNA. TRBV12-2 is shown as a pseudogene. The CDR3 covers 18 residues. This CDR3 reads CASRLILVGVRSYNEQFF. The DNA for the CDR3 is TGTGCAAGTCGCTTAATTCTGGTGGGGGTGAGGTCCTACAATGAGCAGTTCTTC.

DNA for the CDR3: TGCAGTGCGCAAGCCGGGGCCAGCCCTGGAAACACCATATATTTT. This translates into CSAQAGASPGNTIYF. This chain links TRBV20-1 with TRBJ1-3; the D gene is possibly TRBD1 (5 bases). This CDR3 comprises 15 residues. Germline CDR1 is DFQATT and CDR2 is SNEGSKA (reference sequence). Trimming shortened V by 6 bases and J by 2 bases, and 17 bases separated the two germline ends.

This clonotype was recorded a few times. This chain joins TRBV5-1 and TRBJ2-7; 10 bases map to TRBD2. The V gene's germline CDR1 is SGHRS and CDR2 YFSETQ. V was pared by 4 bases and J by 3 bases, with 10 bases of the junction left unmatched. This CDR3 spans 16 amino acids. Here the CDR3 DNA reads TGCGCCAGCAGCCCGACTAGCGGGCAGTTAGGCTACGAGCAGTACTTC. Encoded protein: CASSPTSGQLGYEQYF.

This clonotype was observed a few times. The chain recombines TRBV7-9 with TRBJ2-1, with 8 bases fitting TRBD2. The CDR3 extends over 14 amino acids. Germline assignment: CDR1 SEHNR and CDR2 FQNEAQ (reference sequence). The V gene end was trimmed by 3 bases and the J gene end by 10 bases; junction bases not matched to a gene: 8. CDR3 loop: CASSLGLDEDEQFF. CDR3 nucleotide sequence: TGTGCCAGCAGCTTGGGACTAGACGAAGACGAGCAGTTCTTC.

A few counts support this clonotype. The chain uses TRBV4-1 and TRBJ2-7; TRBD1 matches at 8 bases. CDR1 and CDR2 from the germline V gene are MGHRA and YSYEKL. CDR3 length equals 15 residues. Trimming cost V 3 bases and J 3 bases; bases outside gene matches: 7. CDR3 loop: CASSQQRGQGYEQYF. The DNA for the CDR3 is TGCGCCAGCAGCCAGCAAAGAGGACAGGGCTACGAGCAGTACTTC.